A single sample is the source of the 8 T cell receptor beta chains below, sequenced in a study of long-term antiretroviral therapy in people with HIV. The authors ran the immunoSEQ assay, v3.0, at survey level. Sequencing was performed with immunoSEQ multiplex PCR; in TCRdb, only in-frame clones are kept and a portion is missing. The profile shows about 28,000 clones, roughly 84% of them singletons. This specimen was unsorted PBMCs, taken 0.4 years after starting antiretroviral therapy. The receptors derive from a man between 18 and 35 years old with HIV.

This clone was recorded once. V and J are TRBV7-2 and TRBJ2-1; 9 bases are a match to TRBD2. V lost 5 bases, J lost 4 bases, and 6 bases stayed unmatched. Germline CDR1 reads SGHTA; CDR2 reads FQGNSA. CDR3 length: 15 residues. This CDR3 reads CASSPGTSLYNEQFF. DNA of the CDR3: TGTGCCAGCAGCCCCGGGACTAGCCTGTACAATGAGCAGTTCTTC.

This chain uses TRBV28 with TRBJ1-1; 7 bases agree with TRBD1. With 5 bases clipped from V and 1 base from J, the junction kept 7 bases outside the gene matches. Germline CDR1 reads MDHEN; CDR2 reads SYDVKM. This CDR3 region has 15 residues. CDR3 protein: CASSPRQGRNTEAFF. The CDR3 nucleotides read TGTGCCAGCAGTCCAAGACAGGGCCGGAACACTGAAGCTTTCTTT.

For this clone: An end of the junction does not agree with germline; a read error may underlie this. This sequence joins TRBV2 and TRBJ1-2; a weak D match, TRBD1 (5 bases). Germline loops: CDR1 SNHLY, CDR2 FYNNEI. This CDR3 spans 14 amino acids. CDR3 region: CASREAKGNYGYTF. DNA of the CDR3: TGTGCCAGCAGGGAAGCTAAGGGGAACTATGGCTACACCTTC.

This chain joins TRBV6-1 and TRBJ2-3; TRBD1 or TRBD2 may be the D gene (5 bases each). The germline V and J ends were trimmed by 4 bases and 0 bases, with 11 bases remaining between them. The length of the CDR3 is 15 residues. Germline lookup yields CDR1 MNHNS and CDR2 SASEGT. For the CDR3, the DNA is TGTGCCAGCAGTGTGAGAGGGGTCAGCACAGATACGCAGTATTTT. Amino acid sequence: CASSVRGVSTDTQYF.

This chain connects TRBV29-1 to TRBJ1-1; D perhaps matches TRBD1 (6 bases). The CDR3 extends over 14 amino acids. Trimming left V 0 bases short and J 1 base short, with 9 bases between. CDR1 and CDR2 from the germline V gene are SQVTM and ANQGSEA. CDR3 in amino acids: CSVEDGTSNTEAFF. The CDR3 DNA follows: TGCAGCGTTGAAGACGGGACATCGAACACTGAAGCTTTCTTT.

CDR3 loop: CASSEFLGGAGYTF. DNA of the CDR3: TGTGCCAGCAGTGAATTTTTAGGGGGCGCAGGCTACACCTTC. The rearrangement joins TRBV6-1 to TRBJ1-2; TRBD1 matches 7 bases. This CDR3 has 14 amino acids. From germline, CDR1 is MNHNS and CDR2 SASEGT. Losses at the gene ends were 2 bases for V and 8 bases for J; bases not matched to a gene: 8.

This clone has a handful of counts. The rearrangement joins TRBV27 to TRBJ1-2, with a possible D match to TRBD1 (5 bases). The CDR3 runs to 13 residues. From germline, CDR1 is MNHEY and CDR2 SMNVEV (reference sequence). V gave up 2 bases and J gave up 6 bases, with 10 bases separating them. CDR3 in DNA: TGTGCCAGCAGTTTAGCCGGGACGGATGGCTACACCTTC. It is translated as CASSLAGTDGYTF.

This clone was seen a single time. This rearrangement joins TRBV28 to TRBJ2-7; TRBD2 matches at 11 bases. Germline V gene lookup returns CDR1 MDHEN and CDR2 SYDVKM. V shed 7 bases and J 4 bases; nucleotides not matched to a gene: 6. The CDR3 extends over 14 amino acids. The CDR3 loop is CASKTSGIPYEQYF. CDR3 in DNA: TGTGCCAGCAAGACTAGCGGGATCCCATACGAGCAGTACTTC.